Listed here is a single T cell receptor beta chain. Its antigen is unknown. The CDR3 loop spans 14 amino acids. CDR1 and CDR2 from the germline V gene are SNHLY and FYNNEI. The data stem from a study of CXCR3-negative and CXCR3-positive naive CD8 T cells. Whole-study findings and limits: Greater hydrophobicity was found in TRB CDR3s of CXCR3-positive naive cells than of CXCR3-negative naive cells.

TRB cDNA libraries were made by UMI-labeled 5' RACE. TCRdb reprocessed the 5' RACE reads and keeps a single row for each CDR3 protein, giving no DNA. Recorded here are some 150,000 distinct CDR3 sequences; the top ten clones represent just under 0.5%. Sample: naive CXCR3+ CD8+ T cells from blood. Subset in this sample: CD45RO-CCR7+CD27+CD95- naive CD8+ T cells expressing CXCR3 (TNR3+). This receptor was obtained from a human donor in good health. Some clones in this sample may be carry-over from other donors' samples. The J gene is TRBJ2-5, the V gene TRBV2; there is no DNA to check the TCRdb D call of TRBD1. The CDR3 reads CASSEGEGQETQYF.